This entry lists 5 T cell receptor beta chains sequenced from one sample in a study of cytomegalovirus exposure and HLA in healthy donors. 13 Jbeta primers and 60 Vbeta primers were used for the PCR. Repertoires were generated with immunoSEQ multiplex PCR, while TCRdb's copy carries only in-frame clones and drops some. This sample has about 130,000 clones; around 80% occur once, and the top ten carry approximately 0.99%. The sequenced material came from PBMCs. Every receptor here comes from a woman aged 30 to 39 in good health and CMV-seronegative.

The V call is TRBV7-6, the J call TRBJ2-3, with 11 bases aligning to TRBD2. Germline CDR1 is SGHVS and CDR2 is FNYEAQ. V lost 5 bases, J lost 2 bases, and 6 bases stayed unmatched. The CDR3 is 16 amino acids. As DNA, the CDR3 is TGTGCCAGCAGCCCAGGGACTAGCGGATTCACAGATACGCAGTATTTT. Its translation is CASSPGTSGFTDTQYF.

The rearrangement joins TRBV6-5 to TRBJ2-2; 9 bases line up with TRBD2. Germline CDR1 MNHEY, CDR2 SVGAGI. The V gene end was trimmed by 5 bases and the J gene end by 3 bases; junction bases not matched to a gene: 1. This CDR3 is 14 amino acids long. CDR3 sequence reads: CASSAGGDTGELFF. The CDR3 DNA reads TGTGCCAGCAGTGCGGGGGGGGACACCGGGGAGCTGTTTTTT.

J is TRBJ1-4 and V is TRBV7-9; D remains unclear. Germline loops: CDR1 SEHNR, CDR2 FQNEAQ (reference sequence). The CDR3 is 15 amino acids. Trimming pared 11 bases from V and 2 bases from J, leaving 18 bases between. The CDR3 DNA reads as TGTGCCCATCTTAACCAGGCTCCCACTAATGAAAAACTGTTTTTT. It specifies CAHLNQAPTNEKLFF.

This sequence joins TRBV4-1 and TRBJ2-1; D is undetermined. From germline, CDR1 is MGHRA and CDR2 YSYEKL. The CDR3 contains 17 residues. V gave up 0 bases and J gave up 0 bases, with 12 bases separating them. CDR3 loop: CASSQEYFTSSYNEQFF. DNA for the CDR3: TGCGCCAGCAGCCAAGAGTATTTTACGAGCTCCTACAATGAGCAGTTCTTC.

The V and J genes are TRBV5-4 and TRBJ2-5; D possibly corresponds to TRBD2 (5 bases). The V end lost 5 bases, the J end lost 2 bases, and 16 bases lay between the germline ends. The CDR3 loop spans 15 amino acids. Germline assignment: CDR1 SGHNT and CDR2 YYREEE (reference sequence). The CDR3 region is CASRSGGSTQETQYF. For the CDR3, the DNA is TGTGCCAGCAGATCTGGCGGGTCTACACAAGAGACCCAGTACTTC.